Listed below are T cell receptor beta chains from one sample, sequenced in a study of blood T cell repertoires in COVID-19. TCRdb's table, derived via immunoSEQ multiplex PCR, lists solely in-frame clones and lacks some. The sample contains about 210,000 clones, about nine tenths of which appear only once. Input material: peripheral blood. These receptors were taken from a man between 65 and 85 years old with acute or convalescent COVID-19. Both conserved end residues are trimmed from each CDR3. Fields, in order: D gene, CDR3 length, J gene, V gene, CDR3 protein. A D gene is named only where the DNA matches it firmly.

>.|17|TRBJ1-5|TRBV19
ASSIRPRQGWDSNQPQH
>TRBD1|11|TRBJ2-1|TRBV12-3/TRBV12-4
ASNRDRKNEQF
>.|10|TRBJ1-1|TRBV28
ASRDTNTEAF
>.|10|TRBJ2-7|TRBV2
ASRPDSYEQY
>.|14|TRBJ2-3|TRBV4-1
ASSHSQATGTDTQY
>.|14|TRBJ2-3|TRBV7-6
ASSQNYVPGTDTQY
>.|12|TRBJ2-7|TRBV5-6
ASSGFRGSYEQY
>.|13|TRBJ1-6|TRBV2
ASSGGPVSNSPLH
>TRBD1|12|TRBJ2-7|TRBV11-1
ASSSSGTAGEQY
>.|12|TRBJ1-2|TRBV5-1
ASRTHTGNYGYT
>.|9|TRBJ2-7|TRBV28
ASSITYEQY
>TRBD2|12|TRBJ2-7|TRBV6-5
ASSQYSGSSEQY
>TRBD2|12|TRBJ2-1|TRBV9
ASSPLTSGPEQF
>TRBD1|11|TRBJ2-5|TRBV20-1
SASSGTGKAQY
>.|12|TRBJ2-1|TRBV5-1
ASSWTGALDEQF
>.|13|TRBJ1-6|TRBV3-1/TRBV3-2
ASSQGIGLNSPLH
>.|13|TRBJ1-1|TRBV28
ASRLRTNKNTEAF
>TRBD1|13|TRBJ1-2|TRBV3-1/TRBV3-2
ASSQGAGTGNGYT
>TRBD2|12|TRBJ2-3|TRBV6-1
ASSELLAEDTQY
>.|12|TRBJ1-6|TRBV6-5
ASSRPDSNSPLH
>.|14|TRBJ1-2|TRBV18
ASSPKIRDTNYGYT
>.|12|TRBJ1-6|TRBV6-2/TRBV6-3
ASSRGGDNSPLH
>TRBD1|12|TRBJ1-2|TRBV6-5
ASSKTGGNYGYT
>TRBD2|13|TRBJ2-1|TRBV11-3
ASSLGGGSYNEQF
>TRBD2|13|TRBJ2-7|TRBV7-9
ASSLGASGMYEQY
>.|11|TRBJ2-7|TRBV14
ASSQVGPYEQY
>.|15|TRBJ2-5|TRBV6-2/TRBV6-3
ASSYSFGGRDQETQY
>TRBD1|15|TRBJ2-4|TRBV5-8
ASSLVGTGGAKNIQY
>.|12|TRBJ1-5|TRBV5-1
ASSLGIADQPQH
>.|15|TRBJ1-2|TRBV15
ATSRDGGIVPNYGYT
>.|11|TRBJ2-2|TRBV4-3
ASGGGQVGELF
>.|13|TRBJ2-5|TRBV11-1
ASSSSPSTQETQY
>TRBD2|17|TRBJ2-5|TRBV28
ASSPGSSWTSADRETQY
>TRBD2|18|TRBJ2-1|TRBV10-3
AIRTDTRSASGNSYNEQF
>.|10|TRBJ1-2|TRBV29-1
SGARGNYGYT
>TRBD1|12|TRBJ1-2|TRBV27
ASSPLGTGYGYT
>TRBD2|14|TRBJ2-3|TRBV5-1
ASSLDSGSSTDTQY
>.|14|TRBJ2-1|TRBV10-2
ASSYSGPSSYNEQF
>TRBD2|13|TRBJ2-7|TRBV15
ATSRELAGVFEQY
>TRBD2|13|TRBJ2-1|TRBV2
ASREREPPYNEQF
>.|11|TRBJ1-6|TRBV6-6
ASRDSQNSPLH